This TCR beta chain was recovered during a study of blood T cells in healthy people across ages. Using a J-beta primer mix together with a sample-barcoded 5' primer, a second PCR was run for about 7 to 12 cycles. Every cDNA molecule carried a tag from a template-switch adaptor bearing 12 random nucleotides. TCRdb recomputed calls from the 5' RACE reads with MiXCR, one row per CDR3 protein. Of approximately 700,000 distinct CDR3 sequences in the sample, roughly 32% are singletons; the top ten hold 15%. This clonotype was observed at least ten times. Antigen: not known. Whole-study results and caveats: It was the long-lived donors that had more naive CD4+ cells and higher diversity than aged donors.

Germline V gene sequence: CDR1 SNHLY, CDR2 FYNNEI. V lost 10 bases to trimming and J lost 7 bases, with 10 bases between them. The CDR3 loop spans 10 amino acids. Approximately 9 milliliters of peripheral blood were drawn from each donor into EDTA-treated tubes. At least 6.5 million PBMCs were isolated per sample. This rearrangement joins TRBV2 to TRBJ1-1; D gene unclear. The sequence was obtained from a woman older than 75 in good health. Material for sequencing was blood. The CDR3 DNA reads TGTGCCATCAAGATCCTTGAAGCTTTCTTT. It is translated as CAIKILEAFF. The full variable domain, with the rest looked up from reference TRBV2 and TRBJ1-1, is EPEVTQTPSHQVTQMGQEVILRCVPISNHLYFYWYRQILGQKVEFLVSFYNNEISEKSEIFDDQFSVERPDGSNFTLKIRSTKLEDSAMYFCAIKILEAFFGQGTRLTVV.